Listed here is a single T cell receptor beta chain. The entry originates in a study of blood T cell repertoires in COVID-19. Overall study: Specimens from acute and convalescent COVID-19 originated in the United States, Italy and Spain.

CDR3 size: 12 residues. The V gene lost 4 bases and the J gene lost 13 bases, with 15 bases spanning the gap. The germline gives CDR1 MDHEN, CDR2 SYDVKM. The method was immunoSEQ multiplex PCR; TCRdb's version includes in-frame clones alone and lacks a portion of them. The top ten hold about 14% of the sample, which has a few hundred thousand clones, around 88% seen once. This receptor was identified in a woman aged 45-65 years with acute COVID-19. The sequenced sample consisted of PBMCs or T cells enriched from blood (not recorded which). The V call is TRBV28, the J call TRBJ2-3; D remains ambiguous. The CDR3 region has the DNA TGTGCCAGCAGTTCCCCCTCGTCCCAGGAGTATTTT. Protein: CASSSPSSQEYF.